This T cell receptor (beta chain) came from a study of response to subunit inactivated influenza vaccine. Study-level points and caveats: Each seasonal influenza vaccination recruits few new T cells, the authors suggested.

This clonotype was seen more than once but under ten times. What it binds is not known. TCRdb re-analysed the RT-PCR reads in MiXCR, keeping a single row per CDR3 protein. This table holds about 780,000 distinct CDR3 sequences, less than 20% found once. Unmatched junction bases numbered 9, after V lost 2 bases and J lost 7 bases. The CDR3 sequence is 15 residues long. CDR1 and CDR2 from the germline V gene are SGHRS and YFSETQ. The genes are TRBV5-1 and TRBJ2-1; 7 bases line up with TRBD1. This sample comprised PBMCs from blood, obtained 5 to 6 days after vaccination. This TCR was sampled from a man over 45 who received an inactivated influenza vaccine. The CDR3 bases are TGCGCCAGCAGCTTTAGGGGGCGAACCAAAAATGAGCAGTTCTTC. Amino acid sequence: CASSFRGRTKNEQFF. The full variable domain, in which reference TRBV5-1 and TRBJ2-1 provide the parts outside the CDR3, is KAGVTQTPRYLIKTRGQQVTLSCSPISGHRSVSWYQQTPGQGLQFLFEYFSETQRNKGNFPGRFSGRQFSNSRSEMNVSTLELGDSALYLCASSFRGRTKNEQFFGPGTRLTVL.